This TCR beta chain came from a study of T cells after yellow fever vaccination. Study-level information: It was SMART-Seq v4 Ultra Low Input that prepared the fractions with low cell numbers.

This clonotype has only a few counts. The CDR3 runs 16 residues. The ends lost 1 base at V and 2 bases at J; junction bases unmatched: 8. The germline V gene encodes CDR1 SGHRS and CDR2 YFSETQ. TCRdb used MiXCR to reprocess the 5' RACE reads, holding one entry per CDR3 protein. The table lists 95,000 to 100,000 distinct CDR3 sequences, 5.8% of them singletons. Sequenced material: CD8+ T cells sorted from PBMCs, taken 10 days after the yellow fever booster vaccination. The genes are TRBV5-1 and TRBJ2-5; 7 bases match TRBD1. The receptor comes from a man in his late teens or twenties who received the YFV17D yellow fever vaccine. The CDR3 DNA reads as TGCGCCAGCAGCTTGACAGGGGTGTGGTGGCAAGAGACCCAGTACTTC. Its translation: CASSLTGVWWQETQYF.